The clone carrying this T cell receptor beta chain was seen a single time. CD4+ cell separation produced CD45RA+ naive and CD45RA-negative memory subsets. The data stem from a study of shared clonotypes between healthy human individuals. The assay was immunoSEQ multiplex PCR, and TCRdb's table has in-frame clones only and misses some. The table lists 1.4 million to 1.5 million clones, roughly 96% of them singletons. The V gene's germline CDR1 is SGHNT and CDR2 YYREEE (reference sequence). Trimming shortened V by 4 bases and J by 5 bases, and 19 bases separated the two germline ends. The CDR3 has 16 amino acids.

The TCR comes from a man aged 25 to 40 in good health. The specimen sequenced was naive CD4+ T cells sorted from blood. The subset: CD45RA+ positively selected. This chain joins TRBV5-4 and TRBJ2-1, with TRBD1 as a possible D gene (6 bases). CDR3 sequence (DNA): TGTGCCAGCAGCCTCGCAGGGGAATCGAACAACAATGAGCAGTTCTTC. Encoded protein: CASSLAGESNNNEQFF. The complete variable domain, with remaining parts taken from reference TRBV5-4 and TRBJ2-1, reads ETGVTQSPTHLIKTRGQQVTLRCSSQSGHNTVSWYQQALGQGPQFIFQYYREEENGRGNFPPRFSGLQFPNYSSELNVNALELDDSALYLCASSLAGESNNNEQFFGPGTRLTVL.